The present T cell receptor beta chain was sequenced within a study of shared clonotypes between healthy human individuals. This table comes from immunoSEQ multiplex PCR, and its TCRdb copy is limited to in-frame clones, with some not included. Among around 1.4 million clones listed, about 98.5% were seen once. In germline, CDR1 is SGHRS, CDR2 YFSETQ. The CDR3 has 15 amino acids. V lost 2 bases and J 0 bases, leaving 10 bases between the germline ends. This chain connects TRBV5-1 to TRBJ2-3, with D unresolved. The source material was naive CD4+ T cells sorted from blood. Subset noted: CD45RA+ positively selected. This TCR came from a man aged 25-40 years in good health. The CDR3 protein is CASSFIVQSTDTQYF. Here the CDR3 DNA reads TGCGCCAGCAGCTTCATTGTCCAAAGCACAGATACGCAGTATTTT.